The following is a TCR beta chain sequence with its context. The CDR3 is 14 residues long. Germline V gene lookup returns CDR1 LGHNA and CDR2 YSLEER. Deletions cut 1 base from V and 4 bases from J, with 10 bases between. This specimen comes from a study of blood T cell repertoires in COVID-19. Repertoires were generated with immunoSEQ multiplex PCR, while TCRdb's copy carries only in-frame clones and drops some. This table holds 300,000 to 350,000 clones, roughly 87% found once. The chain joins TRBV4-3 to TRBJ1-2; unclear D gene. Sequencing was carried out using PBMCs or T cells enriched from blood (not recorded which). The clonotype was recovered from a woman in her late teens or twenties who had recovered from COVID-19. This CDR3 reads CASSQGGLGYGYTF. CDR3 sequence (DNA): TGCGCCAGCAGCCAAGGCGGTCTCGGCTATGGCTACACCTTC.